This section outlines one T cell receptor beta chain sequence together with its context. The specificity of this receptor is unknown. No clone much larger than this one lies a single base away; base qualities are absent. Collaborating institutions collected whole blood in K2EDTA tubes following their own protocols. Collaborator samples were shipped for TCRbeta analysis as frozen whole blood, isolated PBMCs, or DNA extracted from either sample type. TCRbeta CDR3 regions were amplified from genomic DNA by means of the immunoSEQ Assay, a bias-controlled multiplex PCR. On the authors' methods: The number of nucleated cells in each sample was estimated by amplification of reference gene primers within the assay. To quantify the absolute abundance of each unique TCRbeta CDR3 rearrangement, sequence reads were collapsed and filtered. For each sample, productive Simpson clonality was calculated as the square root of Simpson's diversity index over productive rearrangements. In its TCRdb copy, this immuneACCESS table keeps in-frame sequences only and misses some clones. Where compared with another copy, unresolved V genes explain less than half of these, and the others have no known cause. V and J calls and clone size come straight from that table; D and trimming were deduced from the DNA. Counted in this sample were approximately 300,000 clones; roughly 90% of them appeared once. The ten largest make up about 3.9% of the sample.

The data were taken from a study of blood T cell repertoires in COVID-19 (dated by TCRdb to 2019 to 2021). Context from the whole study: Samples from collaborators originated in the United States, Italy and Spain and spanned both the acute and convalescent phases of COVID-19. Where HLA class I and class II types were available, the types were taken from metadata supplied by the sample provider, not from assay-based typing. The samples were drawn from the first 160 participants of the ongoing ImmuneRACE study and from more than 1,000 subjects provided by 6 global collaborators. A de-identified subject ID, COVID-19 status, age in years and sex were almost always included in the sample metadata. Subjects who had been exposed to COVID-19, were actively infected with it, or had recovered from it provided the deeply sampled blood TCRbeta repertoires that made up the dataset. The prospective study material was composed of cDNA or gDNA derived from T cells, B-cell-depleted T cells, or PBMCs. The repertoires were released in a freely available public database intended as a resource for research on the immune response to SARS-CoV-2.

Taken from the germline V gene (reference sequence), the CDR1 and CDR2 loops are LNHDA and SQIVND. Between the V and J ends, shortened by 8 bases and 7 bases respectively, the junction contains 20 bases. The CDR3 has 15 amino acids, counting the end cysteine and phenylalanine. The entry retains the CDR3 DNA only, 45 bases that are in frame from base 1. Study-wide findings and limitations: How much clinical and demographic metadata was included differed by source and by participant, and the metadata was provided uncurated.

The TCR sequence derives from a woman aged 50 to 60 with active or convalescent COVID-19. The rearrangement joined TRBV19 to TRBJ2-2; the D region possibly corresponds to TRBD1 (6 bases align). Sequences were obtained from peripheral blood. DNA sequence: TGTGCCAGTGGGGACACAGGGTTAAGGATCGGGGAGCTGTTTTTT. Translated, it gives CASGDTGLRIGELFF.